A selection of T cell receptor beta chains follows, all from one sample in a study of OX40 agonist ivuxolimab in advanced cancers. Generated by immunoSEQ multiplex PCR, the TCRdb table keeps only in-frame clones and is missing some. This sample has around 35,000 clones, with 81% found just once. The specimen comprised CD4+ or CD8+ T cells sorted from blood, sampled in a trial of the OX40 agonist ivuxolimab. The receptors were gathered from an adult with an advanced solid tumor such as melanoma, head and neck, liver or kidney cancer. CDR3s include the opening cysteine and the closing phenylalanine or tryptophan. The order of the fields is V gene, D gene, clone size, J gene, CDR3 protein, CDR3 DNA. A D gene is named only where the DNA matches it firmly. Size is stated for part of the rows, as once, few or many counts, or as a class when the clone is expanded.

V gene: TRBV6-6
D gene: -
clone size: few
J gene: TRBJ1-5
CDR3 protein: CASTTLAYGNQPQHF
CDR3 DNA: TGTGCCAGCACCACATTAGCTTATGGCAATCAGCCCCAGCATTTT

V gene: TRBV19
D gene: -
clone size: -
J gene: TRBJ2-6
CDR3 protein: CASSIDSRRLGSGANVLTF
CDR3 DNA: TGTGCCAGTAGTATCGACAGCCGTAGGCTCGGTTCTGGGGCCAACGTCCTGACTTTC

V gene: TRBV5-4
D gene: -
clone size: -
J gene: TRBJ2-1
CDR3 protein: CASSFLYNEQFF
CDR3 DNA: TGTGCCAGCAGCTTCTTATACAATGAGCAGTTCTTC

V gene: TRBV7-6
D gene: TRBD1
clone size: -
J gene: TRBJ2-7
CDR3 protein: CASSPGGPSYEQYF
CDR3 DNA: TGTGCCAGCAGCCCAGGGGGACCCTCCTACGAGCAGTACTTC

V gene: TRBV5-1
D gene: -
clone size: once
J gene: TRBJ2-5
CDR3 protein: CASSLRFPWEEQYF
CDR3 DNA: TGCGCCAGCAGCTTGAGGTTCCCCTGGGAGGAGCAGTACTTC

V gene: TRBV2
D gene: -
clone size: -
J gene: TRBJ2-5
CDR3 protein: CATVRGGWETQYF
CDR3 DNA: TGTGCCACCGTTAGGGGGGGTTGGGAGACCCAGTACTTC

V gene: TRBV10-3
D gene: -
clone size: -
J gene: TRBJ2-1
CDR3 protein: CAISEDWSPPYNEQFF
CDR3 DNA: TGTGCCATCAGTGAGGACTGGTCTCCCCCCTACAATGAGCAGTTCTTC

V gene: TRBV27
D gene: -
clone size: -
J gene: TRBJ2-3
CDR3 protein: CASGNQGYRTDTQYF
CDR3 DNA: TGTGCCAGCGGGAATCAGGGATATCGCACAGATACGCAGTATTTT

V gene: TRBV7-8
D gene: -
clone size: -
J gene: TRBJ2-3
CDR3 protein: CASSLGRRKGGYTQYF
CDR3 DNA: TGTGCCAGCAGCTTAGGTCGCCGAAAGGGTGGATATACGCAGTATTTT

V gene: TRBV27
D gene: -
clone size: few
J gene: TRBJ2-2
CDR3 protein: CASSLIRNTGELFF
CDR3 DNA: TGTGCCAGCAGTTTAATCAGGAACACCGGGGAGCTGTTTTTT

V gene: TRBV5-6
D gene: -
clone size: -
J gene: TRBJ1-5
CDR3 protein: CASSRGTGPNQPQHF
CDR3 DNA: TGTGCCAGCAGCCGGGGGACGGGTCCAAATCAGCCCCAGCATTTT

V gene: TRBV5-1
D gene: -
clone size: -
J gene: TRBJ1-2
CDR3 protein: CASSLGISYGYTF
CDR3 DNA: TGCGCCAGCAGCTTGGGGATAAGCTATGGCTACACCTTC

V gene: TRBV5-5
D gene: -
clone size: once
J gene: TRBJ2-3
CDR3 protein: CASSLVPKTQYF
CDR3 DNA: TGTGCCAGCAGCTTGGTCCCGAAAACGCAGTATTTT

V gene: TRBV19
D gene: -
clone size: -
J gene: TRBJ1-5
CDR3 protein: CASSRVRQPQHF
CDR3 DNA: TGTGCCAGTAGCAGGGTTCGCCAGCCCCAGCATTTT

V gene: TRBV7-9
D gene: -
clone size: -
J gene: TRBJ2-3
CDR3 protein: CASSFGTLGDTQYF
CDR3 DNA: TGTGCCAGCAGCTTCGGGACACTTGGAGATACGCAGTATTTT

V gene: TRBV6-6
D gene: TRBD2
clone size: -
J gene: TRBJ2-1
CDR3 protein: CASSFHPTSAYNEQFF
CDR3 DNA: TGTGCCAGCAGTTTCCACCCGACTAGCGCCTACAATGAGCAGTTCTTC

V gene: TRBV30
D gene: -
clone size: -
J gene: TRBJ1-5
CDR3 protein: CAWGDPNQPQHF
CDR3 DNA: TGTGCCTGGGGGGACCCCAATCAGCCCCAGCATTTT

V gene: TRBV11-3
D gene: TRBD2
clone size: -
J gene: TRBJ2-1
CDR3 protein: CASSAGGATNEQFF
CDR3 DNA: TGTGCCAGCAGCGCGGGGGGGGCCACCAATGAGCAGTTCTTC

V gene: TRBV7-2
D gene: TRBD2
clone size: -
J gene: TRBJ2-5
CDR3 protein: CASSPQRESLETQYF
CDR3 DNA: TGTGCCAGCAGCCCCCAGCGGGAGAGTCTTGAGACCCAGTACTTC

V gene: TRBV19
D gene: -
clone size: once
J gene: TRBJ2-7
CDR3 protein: CASSIGINSYEQYF
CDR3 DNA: TGTGCCAGTAGTATAGGCATTAACTCCTACGAGCAGTACTTC

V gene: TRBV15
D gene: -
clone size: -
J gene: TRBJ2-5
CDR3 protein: CATSRGRETQYF
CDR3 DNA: TGTGCCACCAGCCGAGGACGAGAGACCCAGTACTTC

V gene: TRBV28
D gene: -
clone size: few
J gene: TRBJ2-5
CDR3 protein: CASSPPPFREQETQYF
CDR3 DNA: TGTGCCAGCAGTCCCCCCCCTTTCAGGGAACAAGAGACCCAGTACTTC

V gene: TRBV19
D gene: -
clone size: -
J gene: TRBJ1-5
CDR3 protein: CASSSQGNQPQHF
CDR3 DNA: TGTGCCAGTAGTAGCCAGGGCAATCAGCCCCAGCATTTT

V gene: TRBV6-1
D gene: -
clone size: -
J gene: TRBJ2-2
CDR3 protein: CASSGTTNTGELFF
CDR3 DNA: TGTGCCAGCTCCGGGACAACGAACACCGGGGAGCTGTTTTTT